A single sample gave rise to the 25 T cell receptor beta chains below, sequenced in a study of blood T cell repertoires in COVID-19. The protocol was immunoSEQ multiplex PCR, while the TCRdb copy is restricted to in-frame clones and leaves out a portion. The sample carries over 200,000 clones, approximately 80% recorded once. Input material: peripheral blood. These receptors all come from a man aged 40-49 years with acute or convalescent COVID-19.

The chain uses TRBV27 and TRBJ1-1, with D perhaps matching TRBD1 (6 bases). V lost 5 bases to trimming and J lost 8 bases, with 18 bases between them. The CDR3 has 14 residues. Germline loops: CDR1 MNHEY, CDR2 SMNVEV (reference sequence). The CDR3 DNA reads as TGTGCCAGCAGTACCTTTACAGGGCAATTAGAAGCTTTCTTT. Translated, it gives CASSTFTGQLEAFF.

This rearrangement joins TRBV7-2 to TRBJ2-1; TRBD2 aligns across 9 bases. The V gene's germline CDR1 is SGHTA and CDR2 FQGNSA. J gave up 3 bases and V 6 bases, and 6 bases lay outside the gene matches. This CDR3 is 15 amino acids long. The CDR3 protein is CASSSQTSGYNEQFF. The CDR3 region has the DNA TGTGCCAGCAGTTCACAGACTAGCGGCTACAATGAGCAGTTCTTC.

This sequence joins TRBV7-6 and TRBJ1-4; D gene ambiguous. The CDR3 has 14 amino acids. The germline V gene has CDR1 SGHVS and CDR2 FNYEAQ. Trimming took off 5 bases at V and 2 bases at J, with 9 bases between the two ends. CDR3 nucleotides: TGTGCCAGCAGCCCGTCGGGGACTAATGAAAAACTGTTTTTT. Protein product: CASSPSGTNEKLFF.

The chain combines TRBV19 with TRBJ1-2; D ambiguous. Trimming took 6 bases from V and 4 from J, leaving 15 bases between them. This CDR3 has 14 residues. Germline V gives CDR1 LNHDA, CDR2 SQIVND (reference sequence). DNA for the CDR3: TGTGCCAGTAGCTCCACCGTCGGGGTCTATGGCTACACCTTC. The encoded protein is CASSSTVGVYGYTF.

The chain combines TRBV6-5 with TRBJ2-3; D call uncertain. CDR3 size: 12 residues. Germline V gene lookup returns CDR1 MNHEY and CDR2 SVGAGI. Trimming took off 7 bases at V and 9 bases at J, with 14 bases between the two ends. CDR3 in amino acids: CASIGSGTTQYF. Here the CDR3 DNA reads TGTGCCAGCATCGGGTCTGGTACGACGCAGTATTTT.

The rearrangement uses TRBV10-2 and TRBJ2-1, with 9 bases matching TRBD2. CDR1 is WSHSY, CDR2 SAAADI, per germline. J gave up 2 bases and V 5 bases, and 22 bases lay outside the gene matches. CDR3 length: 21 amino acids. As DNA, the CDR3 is TGCGCCAGCAGTCCCGAGACCTTTAGCGGGAGTAGTTATGGGGCCTACAATGAGCAGTTCTTC. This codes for CASSPETFSGSSYGAYNEQFF.

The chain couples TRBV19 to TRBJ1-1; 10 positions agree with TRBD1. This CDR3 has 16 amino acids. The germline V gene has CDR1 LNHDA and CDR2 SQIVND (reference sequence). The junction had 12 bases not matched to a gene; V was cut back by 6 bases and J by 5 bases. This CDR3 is CASSPGQGPSRTEAFF. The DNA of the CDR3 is TGTGCCAGTAGCCCGGGACAGGGGCCCTCGAGGACTGAAGCTTTCTTT.

CDR3 protein: CASSLIGTGGWTDTQYF. CDR3 DNA: TGTGCCAGCAGCTTAATAGGGACAGGGGGCTGGACAGATACGCAGTATTTT. The chain links TRBV11-2 to TRBJ2-3, with 12 bases aligning to TRBD1. CDR1 and CDR2 (germline): SGHAT, FQNNGV. V was pared by 2 bases and J by 3 bases, with 6 bases of the junction left unmatched. The CDR3 contains 17 residues. Filled out from reference TRBV11-2 and TRBJ2-3, the complete variable domain reads EAGVAQSPRYKIIEKRQSVAFWCNPISGHATLYWYQQILGQGPKLLIQFQNNGVVDDSQLPKDRFSAERLKGVDSTLKIQPAKLEDSAVYLCASSLIGTGGWTDTQYFGPGTRLTVL.

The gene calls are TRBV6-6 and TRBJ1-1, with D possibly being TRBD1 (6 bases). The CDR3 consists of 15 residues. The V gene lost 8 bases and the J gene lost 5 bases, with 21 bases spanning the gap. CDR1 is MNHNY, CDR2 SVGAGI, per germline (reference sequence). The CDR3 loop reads CASLTGGVSLTEAFF. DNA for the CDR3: TGTGCCAGCTTAACGGGGGGCGTCTCACTAACTGAAGCTTTCTTT.

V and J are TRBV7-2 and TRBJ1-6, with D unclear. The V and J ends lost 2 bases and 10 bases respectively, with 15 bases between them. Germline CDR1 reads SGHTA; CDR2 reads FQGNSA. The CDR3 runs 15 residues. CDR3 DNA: TGTGCCAGCAGCTTACGGCCAGGCTTACAATCACCCCTCCACTTT. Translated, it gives CASSLRPGLQSPLHF.

The CDR3 sequence: CASSLVGGGSQPQHF. In DNA form, the CDR3 reads TGTGCCAGCAGCTTAGTAGGAGGCGGGAGTCAGCCCCAGCATTTT. The J gene is TRBJ1-5, the V gene TRBV7-2, with unresolved D. CDR3 length: 15 residues. The V gene lost 1 base and the J gene lost 6 bases, with 13 bases spanning the gap. Germline CDR1 and CDR2: SGHTA and FQGNSA.

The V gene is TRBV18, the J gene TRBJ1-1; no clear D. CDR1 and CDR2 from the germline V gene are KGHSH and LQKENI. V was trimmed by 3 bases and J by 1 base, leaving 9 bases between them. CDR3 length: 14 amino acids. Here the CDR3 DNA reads TGTGCCAGCTCACCCGGGGTCCGGAACACTGAAGCTTTCTTT. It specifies CASSPGVRNTEAFF. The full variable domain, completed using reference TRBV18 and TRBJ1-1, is NAGVMQNPRHLVRRRGQEARLRCSPMKGHSHVYWYRQLPEEGLKFMVYLQKENIIDESGMPKERFSAEFPKEGPSILRIQQVVRGDSAAYFCASSPGVRNTEAFFGQGTRLTVV.

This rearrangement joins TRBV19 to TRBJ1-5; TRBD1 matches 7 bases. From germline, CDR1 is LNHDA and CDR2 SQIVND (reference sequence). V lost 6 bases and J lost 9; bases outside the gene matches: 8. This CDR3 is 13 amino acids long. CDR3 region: CASSQGDTVPQHF. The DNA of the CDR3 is TGTGCCAGTAGCCAGGGGGATACGGTGCCCCAGCATTTT.

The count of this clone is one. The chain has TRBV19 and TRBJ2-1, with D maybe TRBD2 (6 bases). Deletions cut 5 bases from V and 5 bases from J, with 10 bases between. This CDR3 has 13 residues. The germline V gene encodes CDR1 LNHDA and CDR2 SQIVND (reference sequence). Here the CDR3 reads CASSVGGNNEQFF. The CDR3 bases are TGTGCCAGTAGTGTCGGCGGGAACAATGAGCAGTTCTTC. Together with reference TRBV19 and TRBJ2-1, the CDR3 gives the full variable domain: DGGITQSPKYLFRKEGQNVTLSCEQNLNHDAMYWYRQDPGQGLRLIYYSQIVNDFQKGDIAEGYSVSREKKESFPLTVTSAQKNPTAFYLCASSVGGNNEQFFGPGTRLTVL.

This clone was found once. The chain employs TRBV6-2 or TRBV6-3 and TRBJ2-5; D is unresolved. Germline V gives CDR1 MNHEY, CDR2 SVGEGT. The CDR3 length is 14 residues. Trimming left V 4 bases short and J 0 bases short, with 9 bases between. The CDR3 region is CASSFLGNQETQYF. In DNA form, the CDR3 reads TGTGCCAGCAGTTTCTTGGGCAACCAAGAGACCCAGTACTTC.

The CDR3 region is CASRGAMLMNTEAFF. In DNA, the CDR3 is TGTGCCAGCAGAGGAGCGATGCTCATGAACACTGAAGCTTTCTTT. The chain is built from TRBV6-5 and TRBJ1-1; D ambiguous. The ends were cut back, 6 bases at V and 0 bases at J, with 14 bases in the middle. CDR1 is MNHEY and CDR2 is SVGAGI in the germline V gene. This CDR3 has 15 residues.

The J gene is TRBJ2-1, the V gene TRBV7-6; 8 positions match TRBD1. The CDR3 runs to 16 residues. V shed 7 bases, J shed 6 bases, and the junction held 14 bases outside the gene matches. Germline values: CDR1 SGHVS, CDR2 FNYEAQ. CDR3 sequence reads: CASTQGALAGGNEQFF. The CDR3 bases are TGTGCCAGCACCCAGGGGGCTCTGGCCGGGGGCAATGAGCAGTTCTTC.

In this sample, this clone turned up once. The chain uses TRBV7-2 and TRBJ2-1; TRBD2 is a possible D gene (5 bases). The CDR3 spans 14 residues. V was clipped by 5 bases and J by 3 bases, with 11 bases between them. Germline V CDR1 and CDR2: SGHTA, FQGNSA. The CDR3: CASSPDFIYNEQFF. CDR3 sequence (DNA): TGTGCCAGCAGCCCGGACTTCATCTACAATGAGCAGTTCTTC.

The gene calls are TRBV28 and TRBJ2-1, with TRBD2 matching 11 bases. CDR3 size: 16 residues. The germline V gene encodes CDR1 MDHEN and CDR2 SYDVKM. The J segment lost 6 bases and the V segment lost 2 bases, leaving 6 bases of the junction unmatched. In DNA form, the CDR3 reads TGTGCCAGCAGTTTAAGTGGGACTAGCGGACCCAATGAGCAGTTCTTC. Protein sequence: CASSLSGTSGPNEQFF.

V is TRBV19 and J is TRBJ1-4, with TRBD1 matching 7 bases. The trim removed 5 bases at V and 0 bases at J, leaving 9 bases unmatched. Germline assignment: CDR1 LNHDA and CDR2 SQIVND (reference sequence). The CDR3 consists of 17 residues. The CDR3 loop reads CASSAPGTASTNEKLFF. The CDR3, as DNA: TGTGCCAGTAGTGCCCCCGGGACAGCCTCAACTAATGAAAAACTGTTTTTT. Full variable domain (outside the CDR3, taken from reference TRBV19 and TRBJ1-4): DGGITQSPKYLFRKEGQNVTLSCEQNLNHDAMYWYRQDPGQGLRLIYYSQIVNDFQKGDIAEGYSVSREKKESFPLTVTSAQKNPTAFYLCASSAPGTASTNEKLFFGSGTQLSVL.

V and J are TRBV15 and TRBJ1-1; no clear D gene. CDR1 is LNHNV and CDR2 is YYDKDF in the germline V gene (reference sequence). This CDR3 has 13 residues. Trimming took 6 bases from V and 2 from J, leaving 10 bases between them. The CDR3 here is CATRSTINTEAFF. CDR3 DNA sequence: TGTGCCACCAGAAGCACCATAAACACTGAAGCTTTCTTT.

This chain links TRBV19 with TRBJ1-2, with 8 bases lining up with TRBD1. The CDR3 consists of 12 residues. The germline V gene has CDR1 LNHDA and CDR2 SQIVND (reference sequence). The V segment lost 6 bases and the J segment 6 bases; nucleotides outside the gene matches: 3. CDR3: CASRETGDGYTF. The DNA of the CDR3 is TGTGCCAGTAGGGAGACAGGGGATGGCTACACCTTC.

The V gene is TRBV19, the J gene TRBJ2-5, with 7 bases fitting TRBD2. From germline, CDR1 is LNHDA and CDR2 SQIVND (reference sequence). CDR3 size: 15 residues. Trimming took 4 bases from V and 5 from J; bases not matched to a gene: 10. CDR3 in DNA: TGTGCCAGTAGTACCTATACTAGCGTCGAGGAGACCCAGTACTTC. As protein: CASSTYTSVEETQYF.

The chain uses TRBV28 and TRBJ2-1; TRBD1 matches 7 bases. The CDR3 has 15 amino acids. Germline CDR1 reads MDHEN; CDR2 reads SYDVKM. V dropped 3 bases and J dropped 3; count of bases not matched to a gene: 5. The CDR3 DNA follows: TGTGCCAGCAGTTTGCCAGGGGGTGGCTACAATGAGCAGTTCTTC. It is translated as CASSLPGGGYNEQFF.

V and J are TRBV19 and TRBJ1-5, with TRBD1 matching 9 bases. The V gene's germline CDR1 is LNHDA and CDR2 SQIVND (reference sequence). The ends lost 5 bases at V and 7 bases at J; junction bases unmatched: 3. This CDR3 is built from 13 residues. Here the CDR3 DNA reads TGTGCCAGTAGTCCGACAGGGGGGCAGCCCCAGCATTTT. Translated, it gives CASSPTGGQPQHF.